The source of this T cell receptor (beta chain) is a study of blood T cells in healthy people across ages. Study-level findings and limits: Estimates drawn from one million T cells were deemed to understate diversity.

A second PCR of 7 to 11 cycles used a sample-barcoded 5' primer and a J-beta primer mix. Each CDR3 protein gets one entry after TCRdb re-called the 5' RACE reads with MiXCR. The sample lists around 800,000 distinct CDR3 sequences, more than 35% occurring once. A word on this clonotype: No antigen is known for it.

The source material was blood. The sequence came from an elderly man in good health.

The CDR3 protein is CSVEEGGIEQYF. DNA for the CDR3: TGCAGCGTTGAAGAGGGGGGGATCGAGCAGTACTTC. The V and J genes are TRBV29-1 and TRBJ2-5; 7 bases are a match to TRBD2. Gene TRBJ2-7 matches the end of the DNA better, so the J call may be wrong. The CDR3 spans 12 residues. CDR1 and CDR2 (germline): SQVTM, ANQGSEA.